A selection of T cell receptor beta chains follows, all from one sample in a study of response to subunit inactivated influenza vaccine. A single record per CDR3 protein comes from TCRdb applying MiXCR to the RT-PCR reads. The sample includes more than 550,000 distinct CDR3 sequences, around 11% seen only once; the top ten take 9.5% to 11%. In addition, the sample was reused for a study of T cells expressing NK-cell markers.

The material sequenced was PBMCs from blood, taken on the day of vaccination. All receptors derive from a man between 50 and 59 years old who received an inactivated influenza vaccine. The CDR3 runs from the conserved cysteine through the conserved F or W. A D gene is named only where the DNA matches it firmly. Clone size, where shown, is once, few, many, or a class for clones that have expanded.

V	D	size	J	DNA	CDR3
TRBV18	.	.	TRBJ2-5	TGTGCCAGCTCGGACAGACGACAAGAGACCCAGTACTTC	CASSDRRQETQYF
TRBV6-2/TRBV6-3	.	many	TRBJ2-7	TGTGCCAGCAGTTCTGCGTCGGGGTTCTACGAGCAGTACTTC	CASSSASGFYEQYF
TRBV12-3/TRBV12-4	.	.	TRBJ1-1	TGTGCCAGCAGTTTGCCCGCAAACACTGAAGCTCTCTTT	CASSLPANTEALF
TRBV5-1	TRBD1	.	TRBJ2-4	TGCGCCAGCAGCCCGGGACAGGGAGCCAAAAACATTCAGTACTTC	CASSPGQGAKNIQYF
TRBV7-9	.	few	TRBJ2-7	TGTGCCAGCAGCTGGTCCGCCTACGAGCAGTACTTC	CASSWSAYEQYF
TRBV4-2	.	many	TRBJ1-2	TGTGCCAGCAGCCACGAACAACAGGGCCCGGGCTACACCTTC	CASSHEQQGPGYTF
TRBV15	.	few	TRBJ2-1	TGTGCCACCTATGATCGGAAGAGCTCCTACAATGAGCAGTTCTTC	CATYDRKSSYNEQFF
TRBV15	.	few	TRBJ1-5	TGTGCCACCAGCAGAGATTATGGCCCCAATCAGCCCCAGCATTTT	CATSRDYGPNQPQHF
TRBV29-1	.	few	TRBJ2-3	TGCAGCGTTGCCGGGGCCGGTACGCAGTATTTT	CSVAGAGTQYF
TRBV12-3/TRBV12-4	.	.	TRBJ2-7	TGTGCCAGCAGTTTTGCCCAGTTCTCCTACGAGCAGTACTTC	CASSFAQFSYEQYF
TRBV24-1	.	.	TRBJ2-1	TGTGCCACTTCGACGTATAATGAGCAGTTCTTC	CATSTYNEQFF
TRBV27	.	many	TRBJ1-2	TGTGCCAGCATAGGGGGGCGGAATGATAACTATGGCTACACCTTC	CASIGGRNDNYGYTF
TRBV30	.	few	TRBJ1-4	TGTGCCTGGAGTGTACAACTGGGCAGCCTTAATGAAAAACTGTTTTTT	CAWSVQLGSLNEKLFF
TRBV10-3	TRBD1	few	TRBJ2-1	TGTGCCACCCGGGACAGCTCCTACAATGAGCAGTTCTTC	CATRDSSYNEQFF
TRBV7-9	TRBD1	few	TRBJ1-1	TGTGCCAGCAGCTTAGAACGGACAGGGCGAGGTGAAGCTTTCTTT	CASSLERTGRGEAFF
TRBV4-3	TRBD1	.	TRBJ2-6	TGCGCCAGCAGCCAACTTACAGGGGGAGGGGCCAACGTCCTGACTTTC	CASSQLTGGGANVLTF
TRBV28	.	.	TRBJ2-7	TGTGCCAGCAGCCGCTACGTGGGGCAGCCCTCCTACGAGCAGTACTTC	CASSRYVGQPSYEQYF
TRBV10-3	TRBD1	.	TRBJ1-1	TGTGCCATCAGAGGACAGGACAACACTGAAGCTTTCTTT	CAIRGQDNTEAFF
TRBV7-9	TRBD1	.	TRBJ2-5	TGTGCCAGCAGGCAGGACAGGGATGTGGAGACCCAGTACTTC	CASRQDRDVETQYF
TRBV5-1	TRBD1	few	TRBJ2-3	TGCGCCAGCAGTCTCGGACAGGGCGGGGCAGATACGCAGTATTTT	CASSLGQGGADTQYF
TRBV5-1	.	.	TRBJ2-1	TGCGCCAGCAGCTTGGGAGGATACTCCTACAATGAGCAGTTCTTC	CASSLGGYSYNEQFF
TRBV7-9	.	few	TRBJ1-6	TGTGCCAGCAGCTTTTCCGGAGCCAGCCGGGATTCACCCCTCCACTTT	CASSFSGASRDSPLHF
TRBV20-1	TRBD1	few	TRBJ2-7	TGCAGTGCTAGATCGGGACAGGGTGGGTACGAGCAGTACTTC	CSARSGQGGYEQYF
TRBV28	TRBD1	.	TRBJ2-7	TGTGCCAGCAGGTCCCCTGGGACAGGGGGCTTATACGAGCAGTACTTC	CASRSPGTGGLYEQYF
TRBV20-1	.	.	TRBJ2-1	TGCAGTGCTGCCGGACTCGCGCTTTATGAGCAGATCTTC	CSAAGLALYEQIF
TRBV12-3/TRBV12-4	TRBD1	.	TRBJ1-5	TGTGCCAGCAGCAAGGGACAGGGCGGCGGCAATCAGCCCCAGCATTTT	CASSKGQGGGNQPQHF
TRBV15	.	few	TRBJ2-3	TGTGCCACCAGCAGAGATTCCAGGGAAGATACGCAGTATTTT	CATSRDSREDTQYF
TRBV11-2	TRBD2	few	TRBJ2-1	TGTGCCAGCAGCTCCCCGACTAGCGGGAGGCCCCCTAACCAGAATGAGCAGTTCTTC	CASSSPTSGRPPNQNEQFF
TRBV4-3	.	.	TRBJ2-1	TGCGCCAGCAGCCAAGAAGGCCTTTTCCGTAGCTCCTACAATGAGCAGTTCTTC	CASSQEGLFRSSYNEQFF
TRBV6-5	TRBD2	.	TRBJ2-5	TGTGCCAGCAGTTACCTAGCGGGGAACCAAGAGACCCAGTACTTC	CASSYLAGNQETQYF
TRBV15	.	.	TRBJ1-5	TGTGCCACCAGCAGAGCGGGGGCTGGCAATCAGCCCCAGCATTTT	CATSRAGAGNQPQHF
TRBV4-1	.	.	TRBJ2-7	TGCGCCAGCAGCCAGATCAACAGGGCGAAATACGAGCAGTACTTC	CASSQINRAKYEQYF
TRBV7-8	.	few	TRBJ2-5	TGTGCCAGCAGCTTAGTTACCTTGGAGACCCAGTACTTC	CASSLVTLETQYF
TRBV2	TRBD1	.	TRBJ2-5	TGTGCCAGCAGAGGGAGCGGACAGGGGAGGGCCCAGTACTTC	CASRGSGQGRAQYF
TRBV28	TRBD1	few	TRBJ2-1	TGTGCCAGCACCCTCACCGGGACAGGGGCCTACAATGAGCAGTTCTTC	CASTLTGTGAYNEQFF
TRBV18	.	.	TRBJ2-3	TGTGCCAGCTCACCCCCGGACTACCCTAGCACAGATACGCAGTATTTT	CASSPPDYPSTDTQYF
TRBV12-3/TRBV12-4	.	few	TRBJ1-5	TGTGCCAGCAGTCACGGAAATCAGCCCCAGCATTTT	CASSHGNQPQHF
TRBV5-1	.	many	TRBJ2-7	TGCGCCAGCAGCTTAACCGGGGACGAGCAGTACTTC	CASSLTGDEQYF
TRBV7-2	.	.	TRBJ1-2	TGTGCCAGCCATCTCAGGGAAAGCGGAGGCTACACCTTC	CASHLRESGGYTF
TRBV28	.	.	TRBJ2-7	TGTGCCAGCAGTTTAAGGGGAGGCGAGCAGTACTTC	CASSLRGGEQYF